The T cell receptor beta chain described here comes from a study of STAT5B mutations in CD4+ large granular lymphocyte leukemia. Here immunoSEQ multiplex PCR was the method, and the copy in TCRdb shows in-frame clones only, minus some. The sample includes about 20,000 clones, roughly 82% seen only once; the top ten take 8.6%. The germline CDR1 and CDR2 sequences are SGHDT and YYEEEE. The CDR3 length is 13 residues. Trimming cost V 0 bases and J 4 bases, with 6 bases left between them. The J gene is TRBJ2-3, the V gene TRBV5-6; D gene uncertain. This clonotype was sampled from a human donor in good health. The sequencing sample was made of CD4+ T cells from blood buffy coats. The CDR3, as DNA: TGTGCCAGCAGCTTGGCTCCACCAGATACGCAGTATTTT. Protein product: CASSLAPPDTQYF.